Listed below are T cell receptor beta chains from one sample, sequenced in a study of blood T cell repertoires in COVID-19. Assay: immunoSEQ multiplex PCR; the TCRdb copy retains only in-frame clones and omits some. The sample shows fewer than 150,000 clones, nearly 90% of them seen only once. Sample: peripheral blood. The origin of the receptors is a woman aged 70-85 years who had recovered from COVID-19. The CDR3 runs from the conserved cysteine through the conserved F or W. A D gene is named only where the DNA matches it firmly. Size is stated for part of the rows, as once, few or many counts, or as a class when the clone is expanded.

j_call | clone_size | v_call | d_call | cdr3_aa | cdr3_nt
TRBJ1-6 | NA | TRBV24-1 | TRBD1 | CATSDPRQGPYSPLHF | TGTGCCACCAGTGATCCCCGACAGGGACCCTATTCACCCCTCCACTTT
TRBJ2-1 | NA | TRBV9 | TRBD2 | CASSVRTSGGSHSYNEQFF | TGTGCCAGCAGCGTAAGGACTAGCGGGGGATCTCACTCCTACAATGAGCAGTTCTTC
TRBJ2-3 | NA | TRBV7-2 | NA | CASSLAGAHRDTQYF | TGTGCCAGCAGCTTAGCGGGGGCCCATAGGGATACGCAGTATTTT
TRBJ1-5 | NA | TRBV19 | NA | CASSKYSNQPQHF | TGTGCCAGTAGTAAATATAGCAATCAGCCCCAGCATTTT
TRBJ2-3 | NA | TRBV29-1 | NA | CSVGSRQGVDTQYF | TGCAGCGTGGGCTCTCGCCAGGGTGTAGATACGCAGTATTTT
TRBJ2-1 | NA | TRBV5-1 | TRBD2 | CASSLVAGGPGEQFF | TGCGCCAGCAGCTTGGTCGCGGGGGGCCCCGGGGAGCAGTTCTTC
TRBJ2-3 | NA | TRBV20-1 | NA | CSASTSPVTDTQYF | TGCAGTGCTAGTACTAGCCCCGTTACAGATACGCAGTATTTT
TRBJ1-6 | NA | TRBV6-2/TRBV6-3 | NA | CASSYFRWGEAPLHF | TGTGCCAGCAGTTACTTCCGCTGGGGGGAGGCTCCCCTCCACTTT
TRBJ2-1 | NA | TRBV4-2 | NA | CASSLRSASSYNEQFF | TGTGCCAGCAGCCTACGTAGCGCGAGCTCCTACAATGAGCAGTTCTTC
TRBJ2-5 | few | TRBV27 | NA | CASSPTHSAQETQYF | TGTGCCAGCAGTCCCACTCACAGTGCCCAAGAGACCCAGTACTTC
TRBJ2-5 | NA | TRBV4-1 | TRBD1 | CASSGQGMGDQETQYF | TGCGCCAGCAGCGGACAGGGGATGGGGGACCAAGAGACCCAGTACTTC
TRBJ2-3 | NA | TRBV28 | TRBD2 | CASSSGGDISSTDTQYF | TGTGCCAGCAGTTCGGGGGGGGATATTTCTAGCACAGATACGCAGTATTTT
TRBJ1-4 | NA | TRBV20-1 | TRBD1 | CSASVGNRGELFF | TGCAGTGCTAGTGTGGGTAACAGGGGAGAACTGTTTTTT
TRBJ2-7 | NA | TRBV5-1 | NA | CASSPLGRDSSYEQYF | TGCGCCAGCAGCCCTCTCGGACGGGATTCCTCCTACGAGCAGTACTTC
TRBJ2-5 | NA | TRBV6-5 | TRBD1 | CASSRTGGRETQYF | TGTGCCAGCAGTCGGACAGGGGGCCGGGAGACCCAGTACTTC
TRBJ2-1 | NA | TRBV18 | NA | CASSPPGGGSSYNEQFF | TGTGCCAGCTCACCTCCAGGGGGCGGGAGCTCCTACAATGAGCAGTTCTTC
TRBJ1-2 | NA | TRBV29-1 | NA | CSVFSVLIGYTF | TGCAGCGTTTTTTCCGTGCTAATTGGCTACACCTTC
TRBJ1-5 | NA | TRBV7-2 | TRBD1 | CASSGYGTGDGQPQHF | TGTGCCAGCAGCGGGTACGGGACAGGGGACGGTCAGCCCCAGCATTTT
TRBJ2-1 | NA | TRBV7-2 | NA | CASSPDAGRYNEQFF | TGTGCCAGCAGCCCGGACGCGGGGCGGTACAATGAGCAGTTCTTC
TRBJ2-1 | NA | TRBV20-1 | NA | CSASQGKYNEQFF | TGCAGTGCTAGTCAGGGAAAATACAATGAGCAGTTCTTC
TRBJ1-2 | few | TRBV6-5 | NA | CASRPIYRPKGYTF | TGTGCCAGCAGACCGATCTACAGGCCTAAGGGCTACACCTTC
TRBJ1-5 | NA | TRBV7-8 | NA | CASSSRTVNQPQHF | TGTGCCAGCAGCTCTCGGACAGTCAATCAGCCCCAGCATTTT
TRBJ2-7 | NA | TRBV5-4 | TRBD1 | CASSLGQGASAYEQYF | TGTGCCAGCAGCTTGGGACAGGGGGCTAGCGCCTACGAGCAGTACTTC
TRBJ2-7 | NA | TRBV5-6 | TRBD2 | CASSLGLAGLPYEQYF | TGTGCCAGCAGCTTAGGACTAGCGGGATTACCCTACGAGCAGTACTTC
TRBJ1-4 | NA | TRBV6-5 | NA | CASSYSRGSNEKLFF | TGTGCCAGCAGTTACTCAAGGGGGTCTAATGAAAAACTGTTTTTT
TRBJ2-5 | NA | TRBV7-2 | TRBD1 | CASSLGDSRETQYF | TGTGCCAGCAGCTTAGGGGACAGTAGGGAGACCCAGTACTTC
TRBJ2-1 | NA | TRBV28 | NA | CAARRGSYNEQFF | TGTGCCGCGAGACGGGGGTCCTACAATGAGCAGTTCTTC
TRBJ1-2 | NA | TRBV7-3 | TRBD1 | CASSLRQGIGYTF | TGTGCCAGCAGCTTAAGACAGGGAATCGGCTACACCTTC
TRBJ1-4 | NA | TRBV5-8 | NA | CASSPNTGGGEKLFF | TGTGCCAGCAGTCCAAACACCGGGGGAGGAGAAAAACTGTTTTTT
TRBJ2-1 | few | TRBV7-3 | TRBD2 | CASSPRGLAGDEQFF | TGTGCCAGCAGCCCCCGAGGGCTAGCGGGAGATGAGCAGTTCTTC
TRBJ2-7 | NA | TRBV7-6 | TRBD2 | CASSPTPGLGYEQYF | TGTGCCAGCAGCCCCACCCCGGGACTAGGCTACGAGCAGTACTTC
TRBJ2-7 | NA | TRBV5-1 | NA | CASSLAGPYEQYF | TGCGCCAGCAGCTTGGCGGGTCCCTACGAGCAGTACTTC
TRBJ2-2 | NA | TRBV24-1 | TRBD2 | CATSDSRTSGPKAGELFF | TGTGCCACCAGTGATTCTCGGACTAGCGGTCCCAAGGCCGGGGAGCTGTTTTTT
TRBJ2-7 | NA | TRBV15 | NA | CATSRDQEYEQYF | TGTGCCACCAGCAGAGATCAAGAGTACGAGCAGTACTTC
TRBJ2-7 | NA | TRBV7-2 | TRBD2 | CASSPSGANYEQYF | TGTGCCAGCAGTCCTAGCGGGGCGAACTACGAGCAGTACTTC
TRBJ2-3 | once | TRBV7-9 | TRBD2 | CASSNSGGTAYF | TGTGCCAGCAGTAATAGCGGGGGGACGGCTTATTTT
TRBJ1-2 | NA | TRBV4-3 | NA | CASSQDGGASAQSRYGYTF | TGCGCCAGCAGCCAAGATGGGGGGGCCTCCGCCCAGTCCCGCTATGGCTACACCTTC
TRBJ1-1 | NA | TRBV21-1 | NA | CASSGRSGQGCTEAFF | TGTGCCAGCAGCGGACGATCGGGACAGGGTTGTACTGAAGCTTTCTTT
TRBJ2-1 | once | TRBV20-1 | TRBD1 | CSAGGTVIFF | TGCAGTGCTGGTGGGACAGTAATATTCTTC
TRBJ1-2 | NA | TRBV28 | TRBD1 | CASSLRDREKNGYTF | TGTGCCAGCAGTTTGAGGGACAGGGAAAAGAATGGCTACACCTTC
TRBJ2-5 | NA | TRBV6-5 | NA | CASTGDQETQYF | TGTGCCAGCACAGGGGACCAAGAGACCCAGTACTTC